A single sample is the source of the 11 T cell receptor beta chains below, sequenced in a study of low-dose radiotherapy and immunotherapy resistance in tumors (dated by TCRdb to between 2020 and 2023). Superscript III and a set of TRAV- and TRBV-specific primers were used to synthesize first-strand cDNA, so that both TCRalpha and TCRbeta chains were covered. An approximately 20-cycle PCR with Phusion amplified the TCRs, pairing a constant-region primer with the adapter that was attached to the V primers. Clones were called with MiXCR by TCRdb after fastp trimmed the public reads at Q25, and only in-frame beta chains were retained. Identical CDR3 proteins give one entry, which carries the most common genes and DNA. For this sample the table gives 9,500 to 14,000 distinct CDR3 sequences, of which about 51% were detected only once. The top ten constitute approximately 8.8% of the sample. All receptors come from a human donor with advanced metastatic prostate, ovarian, gallbladder or colorectal cancer (not recorded which). This table probably holds off-target reads from a library built for another chain.

V is TRBV18 and J is TRBJ2-7; no reliable D call. CDR1 KGHSH and CDR2 LQKENI come from the germline V gene. V was pared by 3 bases and J by 0 bases, with 9 bases between. This CDR3 comprises 14 residues. CDR3 amino acids: CASSPKGSSYEQYF. The CDR3 DNA reads as TGTGCCAGCTCACCGAAGGGCAGCTCCTACGAGCAGTACTTC.

Regarding this clonotype: One end of the junction does not line up with germline, which may come from a read error. As DNA, the CDR3 is TGTGCCAGCAGTCTAGCGGGAACCTACAATGAGCAGTTCTTC. It is translated as CASSLAGTYNEQFF. J is TRBJ2-1 and V is TRBV12-3 or TRBV12-4; 9 nucleotides line up with TRBD2. The CDR3 has 14 residues.

The CDR3 nucleotides read TGTGCCAGCAGCGTAGTAGGGACTGGGGCCAACGTCCTGACTTTC. Residues: CASSVVGTGANVLTF. J is TRBJ2-6 and V is TRBV9; unclear D gene. The CDR3 spans 15 residues. Trimming stripped 0 bases from V and 2 bases from J, with 6 bases between. CDR1 is SGDLS and CDR2 is YYNGEE in the germline V gene.

V and J are TRBV20-1 and TRBJ1-5; D is undetermined. The CDR3 sequence is 15 residues long. In germline, CDR1 is DFQATT, CDR2 SNEGSKA (reference sequence). Deletions cut 1 base from V and 1 base from J, with 11 bases between. The CDR3, as DNA: TGCAGTGCTAGAGTATCCCAGGAAAGCAATCAGCCCCAGCATTTT. Translation gives CSARVSQESNQPQHF.

This clonotype was found a few times. This chain connects TRBV6-1 to TRBJ1-1; D gene ambiguous. The CDR3 extends over 14 amino acids. The V gene lost 3 bases and the J gene lost 7 bases, with 15 bases spanning the gap. CDR1 and CDR2 (germline): MNHNS, SASEGT. CDR3 coding DNA: TGTGCCAGCAGTGAGGGCGGAGGCTACCGTGAAGCTTTCTTT. Translating gives CASSEGGGYREAFF.

This chain connects TRBV20-1 to TRBJ1-6; 9 positions agree with TRBD1. V lost 0 bases and J lost 9; bases outside the gene matches: 6. Germline V gives CDR1 DFQATT, CDR2 SNEGSKA (reference sequence). The CDR3 has 15 amino acids. In DNA form, the CDR3 reads TGCAGTGCTAGAGATCTCGGGACAGGGTTTTCACCCCTCCACTTT. Residues: CSARDLGTGFSPLHF.

V and J are TRBV19 and TRBJ2-7; D perhaps matches TRBD2 (5 bases). This CDR3 region has 15 residues. Deletions cut 10 bases from V and 2 bases from J, with 21 bases between. The germline CDR1 and CDR2 sequences are LNHDA and SQIVND (reference sequence). The CDR3 is CATSPQWPTTYEQYF. The CDR3 DNA sequence: TGTGCCACGTCCCCCCAGTGGCCGACTACCTACGAGCAGTACTTC.

This clonotype has more than one count but fewer than ten. The chain is built from TRBV28 and TRBJ2-7; 8 positions match TRBD1. The germline gives CDR1 MDHEN, CDR2 SYDVKM. After removal of 5 bases from V and 6 bases from J, the junction contained 9 bases not matched to a gene. The CDR3 has 14 amino acids. This CDR3 is CASSAGGPISEQYF. The CDR3, as DNA: TGTGCCAGCAGTGCAGGGGGCCCCATATCCGAGCAGTACTTC.

The gene calls are TRBV5-1 and TRBJ1-4; 8 bases map to TRBD1. CDR1 is SGHRS, CDR2 YFSETQ, per germline. With V trimmed by 3 bases and J by 7 bases, 5 bases remained unmatched. This CDR3 has 14 amino acids. The CDR3 nucleotides read TGCGCCAGCAGCTATACAGGGGGGAGTGAAAAACTGTTTTTT. This translates into CASSYTGGSEKLFF.

This clonotype was counted only a few times. V gene TRBV28 combines with J gene TRBJ2-6; no reliable D call. Trimming pared 2 bases from V and 1 base from J, leaving 6 bases between. This CDR3 contains 15 residues. The germline CDR1 and CDR2 sequences are MDHEN and SYDVKM. The CDR3 DNA follows: TGTGCCAGCAGTTTAGGCGGTTCTGGGGCCAACGTCCTGACTTTC. It is translated as CASSLGGSGANVLTF.

Only a few counts were recorded for this clonotype. The chain links TRBV2 to TRBJ2-2; D possibly corresponds to TRBD2 (6 bases). Germline CDR1 is SNHLY and CDR2 is FYNNEI. V was trimmed by 0 bases and J by 6 bases, leaving 8 bases between them. This CDR3 is built from 14 residues. The CDR3 region is CASSEARGSGELFF. DNA of the CDR3: TGTGCCAGCAGTGAAGCTCGGGGGTCCGGGGAGCTGTTTTTT. Full variable domain (outside the CDR3, taken from reference TRBV2 and TRBJ2-2): EPEVTQTPSHQVTQMGQEVILRCVPISNHLYFYWYRQILGQKVEFLVSFYNNEISEKSEIFDDQFSVERPDGSNFTLKIRSTKLEDSAMYFCASSEARGSGELFFGEGSRLTVL.